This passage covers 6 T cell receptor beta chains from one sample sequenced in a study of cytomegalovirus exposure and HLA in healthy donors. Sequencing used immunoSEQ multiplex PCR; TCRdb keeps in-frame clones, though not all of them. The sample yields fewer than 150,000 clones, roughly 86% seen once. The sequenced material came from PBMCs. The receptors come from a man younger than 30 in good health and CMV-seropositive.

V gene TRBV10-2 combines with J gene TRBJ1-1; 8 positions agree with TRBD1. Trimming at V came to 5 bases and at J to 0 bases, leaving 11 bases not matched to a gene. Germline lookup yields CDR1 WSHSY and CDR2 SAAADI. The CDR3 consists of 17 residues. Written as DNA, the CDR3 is TGCGCCAGCAGTATAACAGGGGGAAGGGTCATGAACACTGAAGCTTTCTTT. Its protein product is CASSITGGRVMNTEAFF.

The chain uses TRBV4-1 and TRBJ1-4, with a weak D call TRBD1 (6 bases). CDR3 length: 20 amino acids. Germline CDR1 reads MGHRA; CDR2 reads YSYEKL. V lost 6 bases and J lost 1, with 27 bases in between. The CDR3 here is CASSTGKEGIVMGTNEKLFF. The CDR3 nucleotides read TGCGCCAGCAGTACAGGGAAAGAGGGGATAGTTATGGGAACTAATGAAAAACTGTTTTTT.

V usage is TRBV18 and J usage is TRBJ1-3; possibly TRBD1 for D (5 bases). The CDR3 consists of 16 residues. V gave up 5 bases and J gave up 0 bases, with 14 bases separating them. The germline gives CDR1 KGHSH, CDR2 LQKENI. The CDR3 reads CASSFSTASSGNTIYF. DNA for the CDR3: TGTGCCAGCTCATTCTCGACAGCGAGCTCTGGAAACACCATATATTTT.

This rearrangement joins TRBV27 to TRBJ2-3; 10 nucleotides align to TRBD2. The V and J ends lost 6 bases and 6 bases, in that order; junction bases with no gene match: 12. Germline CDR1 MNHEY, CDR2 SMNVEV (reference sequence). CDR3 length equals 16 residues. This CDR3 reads CASRLEAGGPGDTQYF. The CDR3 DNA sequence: TGTGCCAGCAGACTTGAAGCGGGGGGGCCTGGGGATACGCAGTATTTT.

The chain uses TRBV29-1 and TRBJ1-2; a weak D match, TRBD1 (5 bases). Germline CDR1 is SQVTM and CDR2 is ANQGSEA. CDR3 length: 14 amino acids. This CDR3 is CAALGREINYGYTF. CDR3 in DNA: TGCGCAGCGTTGGGGCGAGAGATCAACTATGGCTACACCTTC. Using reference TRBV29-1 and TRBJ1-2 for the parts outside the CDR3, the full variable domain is SAVISQKPSRDICQRGTSLTIQCQVDSQVTMMFWYRQQPGQSLTLIATANQGSEATYESGFVIDKFPISRPNLTFSTLTVSNMSPEDSSIYLCAALGREINYGYTFGSGTRLTVV.

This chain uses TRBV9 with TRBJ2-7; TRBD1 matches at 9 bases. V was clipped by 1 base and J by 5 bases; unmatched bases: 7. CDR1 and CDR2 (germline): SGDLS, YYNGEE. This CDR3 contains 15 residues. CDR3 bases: TGTGCCAGCAGCGTATCCCCGGGACAGGGCGACGAGCAGTACTTC. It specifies CASSVSPGQGDEQYF.